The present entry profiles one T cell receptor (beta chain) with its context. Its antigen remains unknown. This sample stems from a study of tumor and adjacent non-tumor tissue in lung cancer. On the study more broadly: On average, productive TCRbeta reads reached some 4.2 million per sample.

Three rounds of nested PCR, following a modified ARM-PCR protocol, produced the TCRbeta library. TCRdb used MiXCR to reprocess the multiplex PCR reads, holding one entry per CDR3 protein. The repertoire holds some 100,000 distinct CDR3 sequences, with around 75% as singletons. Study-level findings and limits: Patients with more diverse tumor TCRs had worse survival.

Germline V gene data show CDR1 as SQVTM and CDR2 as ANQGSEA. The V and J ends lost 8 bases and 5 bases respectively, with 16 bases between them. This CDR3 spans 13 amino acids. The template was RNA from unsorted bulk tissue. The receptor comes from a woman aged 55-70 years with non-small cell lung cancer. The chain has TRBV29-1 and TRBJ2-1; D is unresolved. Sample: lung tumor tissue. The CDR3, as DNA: TGCAGCATGAAGAGACATGGTAACAATGAGCAGTTCTTC. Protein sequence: CSMKRHGNNEQFF.